These 11 T cell receptor beta chains were all obtained from the same sample, sequenced in a study of human T cells and chemical hapten exposure. Each CDR3 protein gets one entry after TCRdb re-called the RACE reads with MiXCR. In the table there are more than 35,000 distinct CDR3 sequences, 3.7% of which are singletons. Regarding time point: healthy volunteer bleed at 6 weeks. Blood, whole and unfractionated, served as the source for total RNA extraction. Source material: whole blood. The receptor set was obtained from a human donor in good health. Some clones in this sample may be carry-over from other donors' samples.

In this sample, this clonotype turned up many times. The chain joins TRBV7-9 to TRBJ1-6; tentative D call: TRBD1 (5 bases). The V and J ends lost 0 bases and 17 bases respectively, with 11 bases between them. Germline V gives CDR1 SEHNR, CDR2 FQNEAQ (reference sequence). The CDR3 runs 12 residues. The CDR3 here is CASSLAGTLIHF. The CDR3 bases are TGTGCCAGCAGCTTAGCCGGGACCCTGATCCACTTT.

This clonotype has at least ten counts. The chain joins TRBV6-5 to TRBJ2-3, with D tentatively TRBD2 (6 bases). CDR1 and CDR2 from the germline V gene are MNHEY and SVGAGI. The CDR3 loop spans 16 amino acids. V was cut by 0 bases and J by 2 bases, with 12 bases left in between. CDR3 sequence: CASSYSGGSFTDTQYF. DNA for the CDR3: TGTGCCAGCAGTTACTCGGGGGGATCATTCACAGATACGCAGTATTTT.

This clonotype was recorded at least ten times. The chain recombines TRBV29-1 with TRBJ2-3; 10 bases line up with TRBD2. Trimming cost V 6 bases and J 6 bases; bases outside gene matches: 9. From germline, CDR1 is SQVTM and CDR2 ANQGSEA. This CDR3 has 14 residues. The CDR3 bases are TGCAGCGTCGGTAGCGGGAGGCCCGTGGATACGCAGTATTTT. Amino acid sequence: CSVGSGRPVDTQYF.

The chain recombines TRBV7-9 with TRBJ1-5, with D possibly being TRBD1 (5 bases). CDR3 length equals 13 residues. Germline CDR1 and CDR2: SEHNR and FQNEAQ (reference sequence). The germline V and J ends were trimmed by 7 bases and 6 bases, with 13 bases remaining between them. The CDR3 DNA sequence: TGTGCCAGCACTACCCAGGGAGGTCAGCCCCAGCATTTT. This codes for CASTTQGGQPQHF.

This clonotype was counted at least ten times. The chain combines TRBV29-1 with TRBJ2-5, with D maybe TRBD2 (6 bases). This CDR3 comprises 17 residues. Trimming took off 7 bases at V and 4 bases at J, with 28 bases between the two ends. Germline V lookup: CDR1 SQVTM, CDR2 ANQGSEA. The CDR3 DNA is TGCAGCGCAAACCGACTGATTAGCGGCCGCCCGGGAGAGACCCAGTACTTC. Translated, it gives CSANRLISGRPGETQYF.

The J gene is TRBJ2-5, the V gene TRBV7-3; D might be TRBD2 (5 bases). CDR1 and CDR2 from the germline V gene are SGHTA and FQGTGA. V lost 8 bases to trimming and J lost 1 base, with 17 bases between them. This CDR3 is 15 amino acids long. The CDR3 here is CASHRRGILQETQYF. CDR3 DNA sequence: TGTGCCAGCCACCGACGAGGGATTCTCCAAGAGACCCAGTACTTC.

This clonotype was found many times. V is TRBV6-1 and J is TRBJ1-1, with D unclear. Trimming took off 6 bases at V and 5 bases at J, with 19 bases between the two ends. The CDR3 extends over 15 amino acids. Per germline, CDR1 MNHNS and CDR2 SASEGT. The CDR3 bases are TGTGCCAGCAGGGTGGACCATTCCAGAGGGACTGAAGCTTTCTTT. This codes for CASRVDHSRGTEAFF.

This clonotype was detected ten times or more. This sequence joins TRBV20-1 and TRBJ1-1, with TRBD1 as a possible D gene (5 bases). There are 14 residues in the CDR3. V was trimmed by 0 bases and J by 4 bases, leaving 12 bases between them. In germline, CDR1 is DFQATT, CDR2 SNEGSKA (reference sequence). CDR3 sequence reads: CSARDWRTTTEAFF. CDR3 DNA: TGCAGTGCTAGAGATTGGAGGACAACCACTGAAGCTTTCTTT.

This clonotype was counted at least ten times. The chain joins TRBV28 to TRBJ2-5; D perhaps matches TRBD1 (7 bases). There are 14 residues in the CDR3. Looked up from germline, CDR1 is MDHEN and CDR2 is SYDVKM. V gave up 3 bases and J gave up 9 bases, with 17 bases separating them. CDR3 protein: CASSFIAAQGAQYF. CDR3 sequence (DNA): TGTGCCAGCAGTTTCATAGCGGCTCAGGGGGCCCAGTACTTC.

This clonotype was counted only a few times. The CDR3 DNA sequence: TGCGCCAGCAGCCAACGGGACTATCAAGAGACCCAGTACTTC. Amino acids: CASSQRDYQETQYF. The chain has TRBV4-1 and TRBJ2-5; the match to TRBD2 covers 7 bases. V lost 2 bases to trimming and J lost 2 bases; unmatched junction nucleotides: 2. The CDR3 runs to 14 residues. Germline CDR1 and CDR2: MGHRA and YSYEKL.

This clonotype appeared many times. The chain combines TRBV29-1 with TRBJ2-1; tentative D call: TRBD1 (6 bases). From germline, CDR1 is SQVTM and CDR2 ANQGSEA. This CDR3 comprises 13 residues. V was pared by 5 bases and J by 7 bases, with 15 bases between. The CDR3 loop is CSVFVQGQNEQFF. CDR3 nucleotides: TGCAGCGTTTTCGTACAGGGCCAGAATGAGCAGTTCTTC.